The T cell receptor (beta chain) described here comes from a study of early T cells in non-severe SARS-CoV-2 infection. Study as a whole: Sequencing targeted bulk RNA from unsorted whole blood, leaving chains unpaired. Findings and caveats of the study: VDJdb matches were skewed toward anti-spike CD8 T cell responses.

V gave up 2 bases and J gave up 4 bases, with 29 bases separating them. CDR1 and CDR2 (germline): LGHDT, YNNKEL (reference sequence). The CDR3 covers 21 residues. This clonotype has only a few counts. Its antigen remains unidentified. The TCR library protocol attached unique molecular identifiers to the individual cDNA molecules. TCRdb processed the 5' RACE reads anew with MiXCR; each CDR3 protein has one entry. The table has about 77,000 distinct CDR3 sequences, 4.5% to 6% seen once. The source was whole blood, collected at baseline. V and J are TRBV3-1 and TRBJ1-4; D gene ambiguous. The receptor comes from an adult who was a healthcare worker with PCR-confirmed SARS-CoV-2 infection or an uninfected control (not recorded which). The CDR3 spells CASSQKIGVDTIFFGNEKLFF. CDR3 in DNA: TGTGCCAGCAGCCAAAAGATCGGGGTCGACACCATCTTTTTTGGTAATGAAAAACTGTTTTTT.